This T cell receptor (beta chain) was documented in a study of cytomegalovirus exposure and HLA in healthy donors. The study, taken as a whole, reports: The TCR clusters that emerged in the first cohort tended, a later analysis found, to co-occur in the approximately 130 validation repertoires.

Sequencing was performed with immunoSEQ multiplex PCR; in TCRdb, only in-frame clones are kept and a portion is missing. The sample has some 140,000 clones, approximately 84% seen once; the top ten hold 25% to 30%. A note on this clone: Its cognate antigen is unknown.

CDR1 and CDR2 (germline): SGHTA, FQGNSA. The CDR3 has 16 residues. Trimming stripped 7 bases from V and 1 base from J, with 19 bases between. This chain uses TRBV7-2 with TRBJ1-1; possible D gene TRBD1, 5 bases. The clonotype comes from a man aged 25 to 40 in good health and CMV-seropositive. The sample consisted of PBMCs. This chain's CDR3 is CASTSQAGSWNTEAFF. Here the CDR3 DNA reads TGTGCCAGCACCAGCCAGGCAGGGTCATGGAACACTGAAGCTTTCTTT. The full variable domain, rest sourced from reference TRBV7-2 and TRBJ1-1, is GAGVSQSPSNKVTEKGKDVELRCDPISGHTALYWYRQSLGQGLEFLIYFQGNSAPDKSGLPSDRFSAERTGGSVSTLTIQRTQQEDSAVYLCASTSQAGSWNTEAFFGQGTRLTVV.